This T cell receptor (beta chain) was found in a study of T-cell reconstitution after alpha-beta-depleted transplantation in children. General study points: Two months or so post-transplant, alpha-beta T cells reportedly derived from several hundred expanded graft clones. One year post-transplant, T-cell counts and diversity were largely derived from T cells produced anew. Surviving recipient T cells and intrathymic progenitors accounted for some patients' high TCRbeta diversity at day 60.

The table lists this clonotype with many counts. What it recognizes is unknown. The CDR3 has 15 amino acids. Germline V gene lookup returns CDR1 SNHLY and CDR2 FYNNEI. Trimming cost V 2 bases and J 8 bases, with 16 bases left between them. TCRbeta library construction was performed incorporating unique molecular identifiers. A single record per CDR3 protein comes from TCRdb applying MiXCR to the PCR reads. Of 73,000 or so distinct CDR3 sequences in the sample, roughly 4.9% are singletons; the top ten hold 18%. The chain carries TRBV2 and TRBJ2-1, with no clear D. The sample was PBMCs, mostly from graft donor cells, taken 180 days after TCRalphabeta/CD19-depleted stem cell transplant. The TCR originated in a boy younger than two who had a stem cell transplant for acute myeloid leukemia, so the T cells may come from the graft donor. This CDR3 reads CASSETPLPVDEQFF. In DNA form, the CDR3 reads TGTGCCAGCAGTGAAACCCCACTCCCGGTTGATGAGCAGTTCTTC.